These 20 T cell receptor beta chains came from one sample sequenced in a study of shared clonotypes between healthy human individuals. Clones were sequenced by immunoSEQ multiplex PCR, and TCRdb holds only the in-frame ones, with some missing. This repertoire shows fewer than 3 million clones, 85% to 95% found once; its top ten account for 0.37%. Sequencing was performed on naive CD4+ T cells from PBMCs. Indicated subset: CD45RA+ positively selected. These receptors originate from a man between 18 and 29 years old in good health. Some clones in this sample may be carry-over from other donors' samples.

The CDR3 DNA is TGTGCCAGCCTTCGGACCCCGGGAGAACAGTACTTC. It codes for CASLRTPGEQYF. The V call is TRBV28, the J call TRBJ2-7, with D maybe TRBD2 (6 bases). CDR3 length equals 12 residues. Per the germline V gene, CDR1 is MDHEN and CDR2 is SYDVKM. Trimming shortened V by 8 bases and J by 10 bases, and 18 bases separated the two germline ends. Combining the CDR3 with reference TRBV28 and TRBJ2-7 gives the whole variable domain DVKVTQSSRYLVKRTGEKVFLECVQDMDHENMFWYRQDPGLGLRLIYFSYDVKMKEKGDIPEGYSVSREKKERFSLILESASTNQTSMYLCASLRTPGEQYFGPGTRLTVT.

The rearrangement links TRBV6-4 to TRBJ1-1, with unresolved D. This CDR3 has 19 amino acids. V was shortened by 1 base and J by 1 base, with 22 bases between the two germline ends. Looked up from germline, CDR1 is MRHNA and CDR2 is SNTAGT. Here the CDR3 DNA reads TGTGCCAGCAGTGACTTTCGAAGGTGGCGGACCTTAAAGAACACTGAAGCTTTCTTT. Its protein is CASSDFRRWRTLKNTEAFF.

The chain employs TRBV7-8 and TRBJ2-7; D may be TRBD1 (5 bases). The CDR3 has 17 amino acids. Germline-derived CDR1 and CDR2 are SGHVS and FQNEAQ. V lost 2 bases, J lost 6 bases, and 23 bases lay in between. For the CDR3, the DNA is TGTGCCAGCAGCTTACTAGGAGCCAGGGAAACTTCGGTCGAGCAGTACTTC. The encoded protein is CASSLLGARETSVEQYF.

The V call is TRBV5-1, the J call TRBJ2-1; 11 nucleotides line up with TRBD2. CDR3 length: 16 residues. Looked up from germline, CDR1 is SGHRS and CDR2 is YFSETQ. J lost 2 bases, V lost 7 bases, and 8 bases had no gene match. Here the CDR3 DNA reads TGCGCCAGCGCCTCCGGGACTAGCGGTACCTACAATGAGCAGTTCTTC. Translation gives CASASGTSGTYNEQFF.

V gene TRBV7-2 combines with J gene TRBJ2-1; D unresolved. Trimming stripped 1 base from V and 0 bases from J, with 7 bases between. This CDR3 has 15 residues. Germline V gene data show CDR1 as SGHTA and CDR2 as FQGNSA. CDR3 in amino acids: CASSLEISSYNEQFF. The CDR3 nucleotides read TGTGCCAGCAGCTTAGAGATTAGCTCCTACAATGAGCAGTTCTTC.

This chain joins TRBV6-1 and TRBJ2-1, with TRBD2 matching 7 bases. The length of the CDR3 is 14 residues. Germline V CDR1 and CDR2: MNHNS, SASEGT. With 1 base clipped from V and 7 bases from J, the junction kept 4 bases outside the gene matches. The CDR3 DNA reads TGTGCCAGCAGTGAAGGGGGGACTATTAATGAGCAGTTCTTC. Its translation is CASSEGGTINEQFF.

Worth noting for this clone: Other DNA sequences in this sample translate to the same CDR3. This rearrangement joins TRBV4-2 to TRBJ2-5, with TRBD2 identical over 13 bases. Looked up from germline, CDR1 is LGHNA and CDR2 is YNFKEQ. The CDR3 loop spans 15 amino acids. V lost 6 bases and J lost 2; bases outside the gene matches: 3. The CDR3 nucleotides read TGTGCCAGCAGTCCGGGACTAGCGGGACAAGAGACCCAGTACTTC. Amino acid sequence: CASSPGLAGQETQYF.

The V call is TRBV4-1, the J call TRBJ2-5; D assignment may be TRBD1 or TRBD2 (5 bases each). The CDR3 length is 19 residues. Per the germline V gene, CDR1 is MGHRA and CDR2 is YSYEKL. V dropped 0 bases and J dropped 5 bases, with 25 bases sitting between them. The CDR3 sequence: CASSQDRPHGTGRGETQYF. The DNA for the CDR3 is TGCGCCAGCAGCCAAGATCGGCCACACGGTACAGGTCGAGGGGAGACCCAGTACTTC.

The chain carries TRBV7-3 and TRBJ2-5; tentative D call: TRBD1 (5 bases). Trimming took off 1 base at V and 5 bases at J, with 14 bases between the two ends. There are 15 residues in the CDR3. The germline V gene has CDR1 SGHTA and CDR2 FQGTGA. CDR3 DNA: TGTGCCAGCAGCTTAATAATGGGCAGGGTGGAGACCCAGTACTTC. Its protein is CASSLIMGRVETQYF.

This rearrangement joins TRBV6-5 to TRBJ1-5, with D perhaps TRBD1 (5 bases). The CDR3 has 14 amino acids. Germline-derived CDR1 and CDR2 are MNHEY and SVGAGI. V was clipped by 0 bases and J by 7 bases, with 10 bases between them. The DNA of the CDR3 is TGTGCCAGCAGTTACTCGATGGGGGTCCAGCCCCAGCATTTT. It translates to CASSYSMGVQPQHF.

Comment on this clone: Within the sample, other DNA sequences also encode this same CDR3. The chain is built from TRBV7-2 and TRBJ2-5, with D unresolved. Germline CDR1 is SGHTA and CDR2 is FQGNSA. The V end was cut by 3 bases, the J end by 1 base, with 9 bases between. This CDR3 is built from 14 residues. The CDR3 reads CASSLSGIQETQYF. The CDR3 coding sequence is TGTGCCAGCAGCTTGTCTGGGATCCAAGAGACCCAGTACTTC.

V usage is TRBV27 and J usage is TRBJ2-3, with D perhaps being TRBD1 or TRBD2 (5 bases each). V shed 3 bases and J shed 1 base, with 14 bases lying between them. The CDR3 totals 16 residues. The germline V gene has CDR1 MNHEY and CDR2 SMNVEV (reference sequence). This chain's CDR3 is CASSFVQGVGTDTQYF. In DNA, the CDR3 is TGTGCCAGCAGTTTTGTGCAGGGAGTGGGCACAGATACGCAGTATTTT.

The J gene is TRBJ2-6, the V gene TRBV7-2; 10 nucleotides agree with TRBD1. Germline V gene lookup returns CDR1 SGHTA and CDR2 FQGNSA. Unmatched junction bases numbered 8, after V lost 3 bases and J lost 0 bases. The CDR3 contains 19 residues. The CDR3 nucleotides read TGTGCCAGCAGCTTGGGGGGACAGGGGAGACCCTCTGGGGCCAACGTCCTGACTTTC. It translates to CASSLGGQGRPSGANVLTF. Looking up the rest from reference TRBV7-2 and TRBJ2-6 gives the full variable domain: GAGVSQSPSNKVTEKGKDVELRCDPISGHTALYWYRQSLGQGLEFLIYFQGNSAPDKSGLPSDRFSAERTGGSVSTLTIQRTQQEDSAVYLCASSLGGQGRPSGANVLTFGAGSRLTVL.

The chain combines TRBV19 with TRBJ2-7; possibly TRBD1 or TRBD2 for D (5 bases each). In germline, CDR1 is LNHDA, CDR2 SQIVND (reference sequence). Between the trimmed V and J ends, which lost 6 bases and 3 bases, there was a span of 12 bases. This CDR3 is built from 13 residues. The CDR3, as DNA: TGTGCCAGTAGACGGGACGCAAGCTACGAGCAGTACTTC. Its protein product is CASRRDASYEQYF.

CDR3 DNA: TGTGCCAGCAGTGGGGGGGGCCTGAGTCAGCCCCAGCATTTT. Protein product: CASSGGGLSQPQHF. V and J are TRBV6-1 and TRBJ1-5; D possibly corresponds to TRBD1 (6 bases). V was pared by 4 bases and J by 6 bases, with 13 bases between. Germline V lookup: CDR1 MNHNS, CDR2 SASEGT. This CDR3 spans 14 amino acids.

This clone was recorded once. CDR3 in amino acids: CASRGGETQYF. CDR3 in DNA: TGTGCCAGCCGAGGGGGCGAGACCCAGTACTTC. The rearrangement links TRBV18 to TRBJ2-5, with 7 bases matching TRBD1. Trimming removed 8 bases from V and 5 bases from J; junction bases left unmatched: 2. In germline, CDR1 is KGHSH, CDR2 LQKENI. The CDR3 consists of 11 residues.

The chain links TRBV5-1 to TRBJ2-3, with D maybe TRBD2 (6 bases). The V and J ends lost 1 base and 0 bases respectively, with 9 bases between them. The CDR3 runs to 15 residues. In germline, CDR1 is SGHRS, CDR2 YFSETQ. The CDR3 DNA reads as TGCGCCAGCAGCTTGATTCTAGCGAGCACAGATACGCAGTATTTT. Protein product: CASSLILASTDTQYF.

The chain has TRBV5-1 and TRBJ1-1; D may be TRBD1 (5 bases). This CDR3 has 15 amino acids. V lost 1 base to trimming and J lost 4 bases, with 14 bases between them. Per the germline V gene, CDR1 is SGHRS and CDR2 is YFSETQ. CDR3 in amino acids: CASSLWRDGGTEAFF. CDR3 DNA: TGCGCCAGCAGCTTGTGGAGGGATGGGGGCACTGAAGCTTTCTTT.

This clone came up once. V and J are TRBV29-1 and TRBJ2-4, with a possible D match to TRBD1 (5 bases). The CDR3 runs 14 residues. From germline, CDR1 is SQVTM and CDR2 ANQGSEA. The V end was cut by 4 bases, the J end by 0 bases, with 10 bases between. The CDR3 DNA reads TGCAGCGTTGTTTGGCAGGGAGCCAAAAACATTCAGTACTTC. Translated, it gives CSVVWQGAKNIQYF.

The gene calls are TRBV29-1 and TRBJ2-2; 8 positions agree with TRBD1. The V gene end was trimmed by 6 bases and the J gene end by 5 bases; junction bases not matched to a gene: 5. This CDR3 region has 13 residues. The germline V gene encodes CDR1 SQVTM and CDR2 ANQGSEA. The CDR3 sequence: CSVEDRVTGELFF. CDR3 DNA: TGCAGCGTGGAGGACAGGGTAACCGGGGAGCTGTTTTTT.